This TCR beta chain was captured by sequencing in a study of post-analysis software for immune sequencing data. About the study: Relapsing-remitting, secondary progressive and progressive-relapsing multiple sclerosis courses were included. Study results and caveats: TRBV5-6, TRBV5-1 and TRBV20-1 were among roughly five TRBV segments more frequent in patients than controls. Multiple sclerosis patients showed significantly lower normalized Chao1 diversity than controls did.

Germline V lookup: CDR1 LGHDT, CDR2 YNNKEL (reference sequence). The CDR3 extends over 17 amino acids. J was trimmed by 5 bases and V by 3 bases; bases with no gene match: 12. cDNA libraries of TCR beta carried unique molecular identifiers. Between about 0.9 and 11 million T cells gave rise to roughly 0.5 million cDNA molecules. One entry per CDR3 protein, called by TCRdb with MiXCR from the PCR reads. Of about 560,000 distinct CDR3 sequences in the sample, around 47% were seen once. In regard to this clonotype: Antigen: not known.

The sequencing sample was made of blood. The V gene is TRBV3-1, the J gene TRBJ2-1; the match to TRBD2 covers 8 bases. The TCR originated in a girl aged 5-17 years with multiple sclerosis. The CDR3 DNA sequence: TGTGCCAGCAGCCACCACCGCCCACTAGCGGCGGACAATGAGCAGTTCTTC. It encodes CASSHHRPLAADNEQFF.